Sequencing of this TCR beta chain was carried out in a study of blood T cell repertoires in COVID-19. A remark on this clone: The junction departs from the called germline gene at one end, perhaps through a read error.

This table comes from immunoSEQ multiplex PCR, and its TCRdb copy is limited to in-frame clones, with some not included. Of around 76,000 clones in the sample, approximately 84% are singletons; the top ten hold 10% to 15%. Per the germline V gene, CDR1 is SSHAT and CDR2 is FNYEAQ (reference sequence). This CDR3 has 15 amino acids. The sample comprised peripheral blood. This TCR came from a man between 50 and 59 years old with COVID-19, enrolled during active disease. This chain connects TRBV7-7 to TRBJ2-1; 10 bases line up with TRBD2. The CDR3 protein is CASSLTSGRHNEQFF. CDR3 DNA: TGTGCTAGCAGCTTGACTAGCGGGCGGCACAATGAGCAGTTCTTC.